This T cell receptor (beta chain) came from a study of human T cells and chemical hapten exposure. Overall study: Small pooled library volume differences chiefly drove per-sample TCR yield variation.

This CDR3 is built from 15 residues. V lost 4 bases and J 3 bases, leaving 16 bases between the germline ends. From germline, CDR1 is SGDLS and CDR2 YYNGEE. Unique molecular identifiers were attached to individual cDNA molecules within the library. In the original analysis: A per-sample median of approximately 87,000 TCRs was observed, with counts ranging from about 20,000 to 750,000. Each CDR3 protein is one row after TCRdb ran MiXCR on the 5' RACE reads. The V and J calls and clone size are TCRdb's, not the authors'. This table holds approximately 140,000 distinct CDR3 sequences, about 4% found once. This clonotype has ten or more counts. The starting material, unfractionated whole blood, was used for total RNA extraction.

The gene calls are TRBV9 and TRBJ1-1; perhaps TRBD1 as D (6 bases). This clonotype was sampled from a female donor in good health. Here the CDR3 reads CASSSGGGEDTEAFF. Written as DNA, the CDR3 is TGTGCCAGCAGCTCTGGAGGGGGGGAGGACACTGAAGCTTTCTTT.